The 19 T cell receptor beta chains below come from one sample, sequenced in a study of T cell changes during pregnancy in multiple sclerosis. Profiling relied on immunoSEQ multiplex PCR, and the TCRdb table lists in-frame clones only, not all of them. Of around 56,000 clones listed, 80% to 90% are singletons. This specimen consisted of CD4+ T cells from peripheral blood mononuclear cells, obtained in the third trimester of pregnancy. These TCRs come from a female donor with multiple sclerosis, enrolled in a pregnancy study.

The CDR3 DNA reads TGCGCCAGCAGCCAAGGGCATAGCGGGGAAGAGCAGTTCTTC. Protein: CASSQGHSGEEQFF. The rearrangement links TRBV4-3 to TRBJ2-1; TRBD2 agrees at 8 bases. The CDR3 has 14 residues. Germline V gives CDR1 LGHNA, CDR2 YSLEER. V gave up 1 base and J gave up 10 bases; unmatched junction bases: 6.

The rearrangement links TRBV5-1 to TRBJ2-5, with TRBD1 identical over 7 bases. The V gene end was trimmed by 3 bases and the J gene end by 3 bases; junction bases not matched to a gene: 8. This CDR3 has 15 residues. Per the germline V gene, CDR1 is SGHRS and CDR2 is YFSETQ. The CDR3 DNA follows: TGCGCCAGCAGCTCGGGACAGAATAGAAAAGAGACCCAGTACTTC. Encoded protein: CASSSGQNRKETQYF.

A note on this clone: At one end the junction does not follow the germline gene, possibly because of a read error. The chain carries TRBV25-1 and TRBJ2-7, with 9 positions matching TRBD2. Looked up from germline, CDR1 is MGHDK and CDR2 is SYGVNS. This CDR3 has 14 residues. CDR3 sequence: CASSESGSGGFLDF. DNA for the CDR3: TGTGCCAGCAGTGAGTCGGGTAGCGGGGGTTTTTTGGACTTC.

The genes are TRBV6-5 and TRBJ2-2; possibly TRBD2 for D (5 bases). Germline CDR1 and CDR2: MNHEY and SVGAGI. Trimming took off 7 bases at V and 7 bases at J, with 13 bases between the two ends. The CDR3 is 13 residues long. The CDR3 coding sequence is TGTGCCAGCAATCCTTACCGGGACGGGGAGCTGTTTTTT. This gives the protein CASNPYRDGELFF.

The rearrangement links TRBV7-2 to TRBJ1-2; no clear D. This CDR3 has 15 residues. Per germline, CDR1 SGHTA and CDR2 FQGNSA. Trimming removed 0 bases from V and 8 bases from J, with 16 bases in between. The CDR3: CASSLAAGEAWGYTF. CDR3 in DNA: TGTGCCAGCAGCTTAGCAGCCGGAGAGGCGTGGGGCTACACCTTC.

This rearrangement joins TRBV7-8 to TRBJ1-1; D gene ambiguous. The V end was cut by 5 bases, the J end by 0 bases, with 10 bases between. CDR1 is SGHVS and CDR2 is FQNEAQ in the germline V gene. CDR3 length: 14 residues. In DNA form, the CDR3 reads TGTGCCAGCAGCATCTATCTCCTGAACACTGAAGCTTTCTTT. Its protein is CASSIYLLNTEAFF.

The rearrangement links TRBV5-1 to TRBJ2-7, with TRBD2 matching 13 bases. Losses at the gene ends were 0 bases for V and 2 bases for J; bases not matched to a gene: 2. CDR3 length: 16 residues. Looked up from germline, CDR1 is SGHRS and CDR2 is YFSETQ. Here the CDR3 DNA reads TGCGCCAGCAGCTTGGGGACTAGCGGGAGTGCCTACGAGCAGTACTTC. Residues: CASSLGTSGSAYEQYF.

The chain combines TRBV5-1 with TRBJ2-5, with 9 positions matching TRBD1. The germline gives CDR1 SGHRS, CDR2 YFSETQ. The CDR3 runs 15 residues. J gave up 5 bases and V 2 bases, and 7 bases lay outside the gene matches. As DNA, the CDR3 is TGCGCCAGCAGCTTCCGGACAGGGGCGATGGAGACCCAGTACTTC. As protein: CASSFRTGAMETQYF.

This chain uses TRBV19 with TRBJ1-5; 8 bases agree with TRBD1. Looked up from germline, CDR1 is LNHDA and CDR2 is SQIVND (reference sequence). V dropped 6 bases and J dropped 4; count of bases not matched to a gene: 2. CDR3 length equals 13 residues. The CDR3: CASRDRENQPQHF. The CDR3 nucleotides read TGTGCCAGTAGGGACAGGGAGAATCAGCCCCAGCATTTT.

In this sample, this clone turned up once. This chain connects TRBV6-6 to TRBJ2-2, with 9 bases identical to TRBD2. The CDR3 is 16 residues long. V trimming: 7 bases; J trimming: 4 bases; junction bases outside the gene matches: 10. Germline CDR1 and CDR2: MNHNY and SVGAGI (reference sequence). CDR3 loop: CASMSGGRAITGELFF. Here the CDR3 DNA reads TGTGCCAGCATGTCCGGCGGGAGGGCCATCACCGGGGAGCTGTTTTTT.

This sequence joins TRBV30 and TRBJ1-1, with D possibly being TRBD1 (6 bases). The V and J ends lost 4 bases and 4 bases respectively, with 22 bases between them. From germline, CDR1 is GTSNPN and CDR2 SVGIG (reference sequence). The CDR3 extends over 16 amino acids. CDR3 sequence: CAWIGGVGRGRTEAFF. CDR3 in DNA: TGTGCCTGGATAGGGGGGGTTGGGCGCGGGCGCACTGAAGCTTTCTTT.

V usage is TRBV7-2 and J usage is TRBJ1-1; weak D call: TRBD1 (6 bases). The ends were cut back, 5 bases at V and 5 bases at J, with 12 bases in the middle. The CDR3 sequence is 13 residues long. Germline-derived CDR1 and CDR2 are SGHTA and FQGNSA. Written as DNA, the CDR3 is TGTGCCAGCAGCATCGGGACACCGACTGAAGCTTTCTTT. Translated: CASSIGTPTEAFF.

The J gene is TRBJ2-3, the V gene TRBV18, with D uncertain. V was pared by 2 bases and J by 0 bases, with 9 bases between. Looked up from germline, CDR1 is KGHSH and CDR2 is LQKENI. The CDR3 length is 15 residues. CDR3 coding DNA: TGTGCCAGCTCACCAAACACACCCAGCACAGATACGCAGTATTTT. It translates to CASSPNTPSTDTQYF.

The chain combines TRBV29-1 with TRBJ1-2; D is possibly TRBD1 (6 bases). The CDR3 runs 12 residues. Germline lookup yields CDR1 SQVTM and CDR2 ANQGSEA. V lost 2 bases, J lost 4 bases, and 8 bases lay in between. CDR3 bases: TGCAGCGTTGAACCAGGGGCCTATGGCTACACCTTC. This encodes CSVEPGAYGYTF.

CDR3 sequence reads: CASTPGSANEKLFF. The CDR3 DNA reads as TGTGCCAGTACCCCAGGGTCTGCTAATGAAAAACTGTTTTTT. The chain carries TRBV19 and TRBJ1-4, with D perhaps TRBD1 (5 bases). With 7 bases removed from V and 3 bases from J, the gap between germline ends came to 12 bases. Germline CDR1 is LNHDA and CDR2 is SQIVND (reference sequence). The CDR3 totals 14 residues. The full variable domain, in which reference TRBV19 and TRBJ1-4 provide the parts outside the CDR3, is DGGITQSPKYLFRKEGQNVTLSCEQNLNHDAMYWYRQDPGQGLRLIYYSQIVNDFQKGDIAEGYSVSREKKESFPLTVTSAQKNPTAFYLCASTPGSANEKLFFGSGTQLSVL.

The table lists this clone with a few counts. The chain joins TRBV7-2 to TRBJ1-2, with D uncertain. CDR1 is SGHTA, CDR2 FQGNSA, per germline. CDR3 length: 13 amino acids. Deletions cut 0 bases from V and 8 bases from J, with 10 bases between. The CDR3 coding sequence is TGTGCCAGCAGCTTAGCGGGCGGGCCCGGCTACACCTTC. Translated: CASSLAGGPGYTF.

V and J are TRBV5-1 and TRBJ1-2; TRBD1 agrees at 7 bases. The CDR3 has 17 amino acids. With V trimmed by 0 bases and J by 5 bases, 13 bases remained unmatched. CDR1 is SGHRS and CDR2 is YFSETQ in the germline V gene. CDR3 bases: TGCGCCAGCAGCTTGGCTCCTACAGGGGATCTTATTTATGGCTACACCTTC. It specifies CASSLAPTGDLIYGYTF.

The CDR3 reads CASTPEGTSGGEQYF. Here the CDR3 DNA reads TGCGCCAGCACCCCTGAAGGGACTAGCGGTGGCGAGCAGTACTTC. The chain recombines TRBV10-2 with TRBJ2-7, with 11 bases lining up with TRBD2. This CDR3 is built from 15 residues. V gave up 7 bases and J gave up 6 bases; unmatched junction bases: 11. The germline V gene has CDR1 WSHSY and CDR2 SAAADI.

This chain uses TRBV19 with TRBJ2-1; D possibly corresponds to TRBD1 (7 bases). Germline values: CDR1 LNHDA, CDR2 SQIVND (reference sequence). V was clipped by 3 bases and J by 4 bases, with 16 bases between them. This CDR3 is built from 16 residues. The CDR3 is CASSILGAGGYNEQFF. In DNA, the CDR3 is TGTGCCAGTAGTATTCTCGGAGCAGGGGGGTACAATGAGCAGTTCTTC.